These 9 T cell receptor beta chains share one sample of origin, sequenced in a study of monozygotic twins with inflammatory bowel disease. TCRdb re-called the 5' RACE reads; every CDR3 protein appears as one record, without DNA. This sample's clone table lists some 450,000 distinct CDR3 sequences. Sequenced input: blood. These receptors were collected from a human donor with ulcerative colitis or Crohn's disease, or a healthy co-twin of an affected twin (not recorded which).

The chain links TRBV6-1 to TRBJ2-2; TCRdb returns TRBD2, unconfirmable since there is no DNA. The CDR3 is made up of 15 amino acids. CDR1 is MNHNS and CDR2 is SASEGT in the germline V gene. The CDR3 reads CASRRGSGGGGELFF.

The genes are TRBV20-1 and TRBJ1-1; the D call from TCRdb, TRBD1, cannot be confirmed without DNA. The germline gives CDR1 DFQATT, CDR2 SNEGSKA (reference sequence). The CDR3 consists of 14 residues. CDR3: CSAPGGLSYTEAFF.

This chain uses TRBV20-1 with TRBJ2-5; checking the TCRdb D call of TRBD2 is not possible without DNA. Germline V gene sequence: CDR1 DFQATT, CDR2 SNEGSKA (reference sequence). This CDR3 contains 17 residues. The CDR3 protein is CSARDPSASGGTETQYF.

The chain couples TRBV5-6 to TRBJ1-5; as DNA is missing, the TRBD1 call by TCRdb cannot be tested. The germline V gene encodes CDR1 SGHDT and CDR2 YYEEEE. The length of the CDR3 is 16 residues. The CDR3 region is CASSLWGTRGNQPQHF.

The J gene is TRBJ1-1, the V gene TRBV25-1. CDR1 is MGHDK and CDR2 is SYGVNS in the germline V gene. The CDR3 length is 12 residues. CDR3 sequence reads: CATTGDAREAFF.

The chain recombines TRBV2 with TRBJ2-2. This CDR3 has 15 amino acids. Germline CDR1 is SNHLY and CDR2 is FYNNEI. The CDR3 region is CASRSGKANTGELFF.

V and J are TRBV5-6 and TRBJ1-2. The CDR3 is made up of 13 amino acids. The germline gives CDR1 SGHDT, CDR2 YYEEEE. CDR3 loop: CASRPASNYGYTF. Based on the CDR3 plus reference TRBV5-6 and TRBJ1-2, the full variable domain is DAGVTQSPTHLIKTRGQQVTLRCSPKSGHDTVSWYQQALGQGPQFIFQYYEEEERQRGNFPDRFSGHQFPNYSSELNVNALLLGDSALYLCASRPASNYGYTFGSGTRLTVV.

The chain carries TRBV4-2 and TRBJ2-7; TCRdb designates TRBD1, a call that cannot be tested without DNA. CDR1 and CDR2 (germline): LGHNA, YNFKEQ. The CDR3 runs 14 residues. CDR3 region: CASSPWTDSYEQYF.

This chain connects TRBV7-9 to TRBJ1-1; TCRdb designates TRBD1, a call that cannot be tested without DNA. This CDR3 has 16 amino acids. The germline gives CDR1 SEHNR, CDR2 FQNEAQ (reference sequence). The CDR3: CASSRGDGAPWTEAFF. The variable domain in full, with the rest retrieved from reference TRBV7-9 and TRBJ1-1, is DTGVSQNPRHKITKRGQNVTFRCDPISEHNRLYWYRQTLGQGPEFLTYFQNEAQLEKSRLLSDRFSAERPKGSFSTLEIQRTEQGDSAMYLCASSRGDGAPWTEAFFGQGTRLTVV.